What follows are 30 T cell receptor beta chains derived from one specimen sequenced in a study of brain T cells in children with intractable seizures. Here immunoSEQ multiplex PCR was the method, and the copy in TCRdb shows in-frame clones only, minus some. The data contain about 20,000 clones, roughly 94% of them seen just once; the ten biggest clones take up roughly 6.5%. The starting material was peripheral blood, obtained at surgery. These receptors originate from a boy younger than 18 with focal cortical dysplasia and intractable seizures.

The chain uses TRBV10-3 and TRBJ2-3, with no clear D. The length of the CDR3 is 14 residues. Germline V CDR1 and CDR2: ENHRY, SYGVKD. The V end lost 3 bases, the J end lost 6 bases, and 13 bases lay between the germline ends. In DNA form, the CDR3 reads TGTGCCATCAGTGAAGGCCCGGCTCGGGATACGCAGTATTTT. Protein product: CAISEGPARDTQYF.

The rearrangement uses TRBV5-1 and TRBJ2-7; the D gene is possibly TRBD1 (7 bases). V was cut by 4 bases and J by 3 bases, with 14 bases left in between. From germline, CDR1 is SGHRS and CDR2 YFSETQ. The CDR3 has 14 amino acids. Written as DNA, the CDR3 is TGCGCCAGCAGCGTGGGGGGACAGAACTACGAGCAGTACGTC. It is translated as CASSVGGQNYEQYV.

The V call is TRBV9, the J call TRBJ2-3, with 7 bases lining up with TRBD1. Trimming at V came to 2 bases and at J to 4 bases, leaving 4 bases not matched to a gene. The germline gives CDR1 SGDLS, CDR2 YYNGEE. This CDR3 is built from 14 residues. The CDR3 sequence is CASSVGDSPDTQYF. The CDR3 DNA is TGTGCCAGCAGCGTTGGGGACAGTCCAGATACGCAGTATTTT.

The chain has TRBV28 and TRBJ2-6; the D gene is possibly TRBD1 (6 bases). The V end lost 7 bases, the J end lost 7 bases, and 11 bases lay between the germline ends. CDR3 length: 13 amino acids. In germline, CDR1 is MDHEN, CDR2 SYDVKM. CDR3: CASTYRVANVLTF. The CDR3 DNA reads TGTGCCAGCACTTACAGGGTAGCCAACGTCCTGACTTTC. The entire variable domain, with the rest obtained from reference TRBV28 and TRBJ2-6, is as follows: DVKVTQSSRYLVKRTGEKVFLECVQDMDHENMFWYRQDPGLGLRLIYFSYDVKMKEKGDIPEGYSVSREKKERFSLILESASTNQTSMYLCASTYRVANVLTFGAGSRLTVL.

The count of this clone is one. V usage is TRBV7-3 and J usage is TRBJ2-3, with D uncertain. The CDR3 covers 13 residues. Per the germline V gene, CDR1 is SGHTA and CDR2 is FQGTGA. The V and J ends lost 3 bases and 4 bases respectively, with 8 bases between them. CDR3 sequence reads: CASSFSTSDTQYF. Written as DNA, the CDR3 is TGTGCCAGCAGCTTTTCAACGTCAGATACGCAGTATTTT.

This clone was observed once. The chain carries TRBV5-1 and TRBJ2-5, with 8 bases fitting TRBD2. Trimming took 7 bases from V and 5 from J; bases not matched to a gene: 13. This CDR3 contains 15 residues. Germline loops: CDR1 SGHRS, CDR2 YFSETQ. The DNA of the CDR3 is TGCGCCAGCCGTCCCGGGGGGGGCGCGGGGGAGACCCAGTACTTC. It encodes CASRPGGGAGETQYF.

The V call is TRBV10-2, the J call TRBJ2-3; D unclear. In germline, CDR1 is WSHSY, CDR2 SAAADI. V was cut by 5 bases and J by 6 bases, with 9 bases left in between. This CDR3 has 12 amino acids. The CDR3 sequence is CASSKRRDTQYF. The CDR3 DNA reads TGCGCCAGCAGTAAACGCCGCGATACGCAGTATTTT.

J is TRBJ1-2 and V is TRBV18; the match to TRBD1 covers 9 bases. Germline CDR1 reads KGHSH; CDR2 reads LQKENI. The CDR3 sequence is 13 residues long. Losses at the gene ends were 3 bases for V and 4 bases for J; bases not matched to a gene: 0. CDR3 DNA: TGTGCCAGCTCACCGGGACAGGGCTATGGCTACACCTTC. It encodes CASSPGQGYGYTF.

V is TRBV5-1 and J is TRBJ2-1, with 9 bases that match TRBD1. Per germline, CDR1 SGHRS and CDR2 YFSETQ. The CDR3 covers 16 residues. After removal of 6 bases from V and 7 bases from J, the junction contained 14 bases not matched to a gene. In DNA, the CDR3 is TGCGCCAGCACTCTGTTGGGGACAGGGATTAGAAATGAGCAGTTCTTC. It yields the protein CASTLLGTGIRNEQFF.

The chain links TRBV2 to TRBJ2-2; D assignment may be TRBD1 or TRBD2 (7 bases each). Per germline, CDR1 SNHLY and CDR2 FYNNEI. The CDR3 contains 13 residues. Between the trimmed V and J ends, which lost 6 bases and 6 bases, there was a span of 11 bases. The CDR3 reads CASRSGGAGELFF. CDR3 DNA sequence: TGTGCCAGCAGGTCAGGGGGGGCCGGGGAGCTGTTTTTT.

The chain uses TRBV5-1 and TRBJ2-5, with TRBD1 as a possible D gene (5 bases). Trimming took 2 bases from V and 3 from J, leaving 11 bases between them. This CDR3 contains 14 residues. Germline CDR1 and CDR2: SGHRS and YFSETQ. CDR3 loop: CASSFLQDKETQYF. The CDR3 DNA follows: TGCGCCAGCAGCTTCCTACAGGATAAAGAGACCCAGTACTTC.

The gene calls are TRBV10-1 and TRBJ1-5, with TRBD1 matching over 7 bases. CDR1 is WNHNN and CDR2 is SYGVQD in the germline V gene (reference sequence). The V segment lost 6 bases and the J segment 1 base; nucleotides outside the gene matches: 15. There are 18 residues in the CDR3. The CDR3 loop reads CASRPTGDGTTSNQPQHF. CDR3 nucleotide sequence: TGCGCCAGCAGACCTACAGGGGATGGTACGACGAGCAATCAGCCCCAGCATTTT.

This clone showed up just once. This chain joins TRBV4-1 and TRBJ1-1; D unresolved. CDR1 is MGHRA and CDR2 is YSYEKL in the germline V gene. CDR3 size: 14 residues. The ends were cut back, 1 base at V and 1 base at J, with 7 bases in the middle. CDR3 in DNA: TGCGCCAGCAGCCAAGGTCCAGGGAACACTGAAGCTTTCTTT. Amino acid sequence: CASSQGPGNTEAFF.

The chain is built from TRBV4-1 and TRBJ2-2; TRBD2 agrees at 12 bases. The CDR3 runs 19 residues. V trimming: 1 base; J trimming: 5 bases; junction bases outside the gene matches: 11. The germline gives CDR1 MGHRA, CDR2 YSYEKL. The CDR3 loop reads CASSQVGTSGHGWTGELFF. The CDR3 bases are TGCGCCAGCAGCCAAGTAGGGACTAGCGGGCATGGGTGGACCGGGGAGCTGTTTTTT.

The gene calls are TRBV19 and TRBJ1-5; possible D gene TRBD1, 5 bases. This CDR3 spans 15 amino acids. Germline V gene data show CDR1 as LNHDA and CDR2 as SQIVND (reference sequence). Trimming left V 6 bases short and J 5 bases short, with 17 bases between. CDR3 region: CASRRDGQPYQPQHF. Written as DNA, the CDR3 is TGTGCCAGTAGAAGGGACGGCCAGCCCTATCAGCCCCAGCATTTT.

J is TRBJ1-1 and V is TRBV7-9; 8 nucleotides match TRBD1. This CDR3 contains 17 residues. In germline, CDR1 is SEHNR, CDR2 FQNEAQ (reference sequence). J gave up 8 bases and V 5 bases, and 19 bases lay outside the gene matches. For the CDR3, the DNA is TGTGCCAGCAGCCGGGACAGGCTGGTCACATACGGTCCGGAAGCTTTCTTT. Its protein is CASSRDRLVTYGPEAFF.

About this clone: Other DNA sequences in this specimen translate into the identical CDR3. V and J are TRBV29-1 and TRBJ1-1; no clear D gene. The V gene's germline CDR1 is SQVTM and CDR2 ANQGSEA. The CDR3 is 11 amino acids. V shed 4 bases and J shed 6 bases, with 9 bases lying between them. The CDR3 loop reads CSVGVGAEAFF. CDR3 bases: TGCAGCGTTGGGGTGGGAGCTGAAGCTTTCTTT.

The gene calls are TRBV5-1 and TRBJ2-7, with 10 bases lining up with TRBD2. The V and J ends lost 7 bases and 0 bases, in that order; junction bases with no gene match: 10. CDR1 SGHRS and CDR2 YFSETQ come from the germline V gene. The CDR3 has 16 amino acids. DNA of the CDR3: TGCGCCAGCTCCCCACATAGCGGGGGGATCTCCTACGAGCAGTACTTC. It is translated as CASSPHSGGISYEQYF.

The gene calls are TRBV28 and TRBJ1-1; D unclear. V lost 4 bases to trimming and J lost 8 bases, with 11 bases between them. The CDR3 loop spans 12 amino acids. Per the germline V gene, CDR1 is MDHEN and CDR2 is SYDVKM. This chain's CDR3 is CASSSKIGEAFF. The CDR3 DNA reads TGTGCCAGCAGTTCCAAAATAGGCGAAGCTTTCTTT.

The J gene is TRBJ2-4, the V gene TRBV5-4; TRBD1 agrees at 12 bases. CDR3 length: 17 amino acids. The germline V gene has CDR1 SGHNT and CDR2 YYREEE (reference sequence). The V and J ends lost 4 bases and 7 bases, in that order; junction bases with no gene match: 12. The CDR3 loop is CASSNRDRGRMGNIQYF. In DNA form, the CDR3 reads TGTGCCAGCAGCAATAGGGACAGGGGGCGAATGGGGAACATTCAGTACTTC.

The CDR3 DNA reads TGTGCCGTCGGACAGTCCCAATTCACAGATACGCAGTATTTT. It codes for CAVGQSQFTDTQYF. The chain couples TRBV2 to TRBJ2-3, with D possibly matching TRBD1 (6 bases). The CDR3 spans 14 residues. Germline loops: CDR1 SNHLY, CDR2 FYNNEI. Trimming removed 11 bases at V and 2 bases at J, with 17 bases between.

V gene TRBV6-2 or TRBV6-3 combines with J gene TRBJ2-3; 8 positions match TRBD2. The CDR3 has 15 amino acids. Trimming removed 4 bases from V and 4 bases from J; junction bases left unmatched: 7. CDR1 MNHEY and CDR2 SVGEGT come from the germline V gene. DNA of the CDR3: TGTGCCAGCAGTTCCAAGGGACTAGAAGCAGATACGCAGTATTTT. It specifies CASSSKGLEADTQYF.

V and J are TRBV4-1 and TRBJ2-1, with TRBD1 matching 7 bases. The germline gives CDR1 MGHRA, CDR2 YSYEKL. V trimming: 5 bases; J trimming: 1 base; junction bases outside the gene matches: 2. CDR3 size: 14 residues. The CDR3 loop is CASSAQGSYNEQFF. Here the CDR3 DNA reads TGCGCCAGCAGCGCACAGGGGTCCTACAATGAGCAGTTCTTC.

V gene TRBV7-9 combines with J gene TRBJ2-1; 10 nucleotides match TRBD2. CDR3 length equals 19 residues. V was clipped by 5 bases and J by 12 bases; unmatched bases: 25. Germline V gene data show CDR1 as SEHNR and CDR2 as FQNEAQ (reference sequence). CDR3 amino acids: CASSPLLGAALAGRQAQFF. CDR3 sequence (DNA): TGTGCCAGCAGCCCGTTACTAGGCGCCGCACTAGCGGGAAGGCAGGCGCAGTTCTTC. Supplemented by reference TRBV7-9 and TRBJ2-1, the full variable domain reads DTGVSQNPRHKITKRGQNVTFRCDPISEHNRLYWYRQTLGQGPEFLTYFQNEAQLEKSRLLSDRFSAERPKGSFSTLEIQRTEQGDSAMYLCASSPLLGAALAGRQAQFFGPGTRLTVL.

The rearrangement joins TRBV5-1 to TRBJ2-3; 14 bases align to TRBD2. CDR1 SGHRS and CDR2 YFSETQ come from the germline V gene. This CDR3 comprises 16 residues. V trimming: 4 bases; J trimming: 3 bases; junction bases outside the gene matches: 4. The DNA for the CDR3 is TGCGCCAGCAGCCAGGGACTAGCGGGAGATACAGATACGCAGTATTTT. This translates into CASSQGLAGDTDTQYF.

V is TRBV6-2 or TRBV6-3 and J is TRBJ1-4; the D is unclear. With 5 bases removed from V and 5 bases from J, the gap between germline ends came to 9 bases. The CDR3 totals 13 residues. The germline CDR1 and CDR2 sequences are MNHEY and SVGEGT. CDR3 region: CASSQDLNEKLFF. In DNA form, the CDR3 reads TGTGCCAGCAGTCAGGACCTAAATGAAAAACTGTTTTTT.

The V gene is TRBV5-3, the J gene TRBJ1-2, with D possibly being TRBD1 (5 bases). TRBV5-3 is assigned to the ORF class and has an uncertain function. CDR3 length: 14 residues. Trimming shortened V by 3 bases and J by 4 bases, and 13 bases separated the two germline ends. DNA for the CDR3: TGTGCCAGAAGCTGGGGGGACGGCCTCTATGGCTACACCTTC. Translation: CARSWGDGLYGYTF.

In its sample, this clone was seen once. The chain uses TRBV7-9 and TRBJ2-7; TRBD2 might be the D (5 bases). Germline V gene sequence: CDR1 SEHNR, CDR2 FQNEAQ (reference sequence). This CDR3 has 14 amino acids. With 3 bases removed from V and 7 bases from J, the gap between germline ends came to 16 bases. The CDR3 sequence is CASSLNQAPGEQYV. CDR3 DNA sequence: TGTGCCAGCAGCTTGAATCAGGCGCCGGGGGAGCAGTACGTC.

The chain links TRBV6-1 to TRBJ2-2, with 12 bases that match TRBD2. J gave up 6 bases and V 2 bases, and 1 base lay outside the gene matches. CDR3 length equals 15 residues. Germline loops: CDR1 MNHNS, CDR2 SASEGT. The DNA for the CDR3 is TGTGCCAGCAGTGAACTAGCGGGAGGGCCCGGGGAGCTGTTTTTT. It specifies CASSELAGGPGELFF.

V and J are TRBV30 and TRBJ2-1; 7 bases are a match to TRBD1. V trimming: 1 base; J trimming: 6 bases; junction bases outside the gene matches: 0. CDR3 length: 12 amino acids. Looked up from germline, CDR1 is GTSNPN and CDR2 is SVGIG (reference sequence). Here the CDR3 reads CAWSAGGNEQFF. The CDR3 region has the DNA TGTGCCTGGAGTGCAGGGGGCAATGAGCAGTTCTTC.